Described below is a single TCR beta chain sequence and its context. The entry originates in a study of blood T cell repertoires in COVID-19. The overall study: Samples came from the United States, Italy and Spain, spanning acute and convalescent COVID-19. From T cells, B-cell-depleted T cells, or PBMCs came the material, which was cDNA or gDNA.

V was clipped by 6 bases and J by 1 base, with 10 bases between them. The length of the CDR3 is 14 residues. CDR1 and CDR2 from the germline V gene are SNHLY and FYNNEI. Authors' data handling: For nucleated cells, counts were estimated from reference gene primer amplification. Produced via immunoSEQ multiplex PCR; TCRdb's table is partial and in-frame only. V and J calls and clone size are as listed in that table; D and trimming were resolved from the DNA. The table records around 160,000 clones, around 83% of them present only once. The sample comprised peripheral blood. The source is a man between 18 and 35 years old with acute or convalescent COVID-19. The chain combines TRBV2 with TRBJ1-5; perhaps TRBD1 as D (6 bases). Written as DNA, the CDR3 is TGTGCCAGCAGCCCCGACAGGAGCAATCAGCCCCAGCATTTT. It yields the protein CASSPDRSNQPQHF.